One sample yielded the 19 T cell receptor beta chains listed below, sequenced in a study of shared clonotypes between healthy human individuals. Sequenced by immunoSEQ multiplex PCR; TCRdb stores in-frame clones only, minus some. Of some 980,000 clones in the sample, over 60% were seen once. Material for sequencing was memory CD4+ T cells sorted from blood. This sample's subset: CD45RA-negative fraction. Every receptor here comes from a man between 18 and 29 years old in good health.

This clone was observed a few times. This chain links TRBV5-1 with TRBJ2-6; D uncertain. Deletions cut 4 bases from V and 1 base from J, with 6 bases between. The CDR3 length is 14 residues. Germline V gene sequence: CDR1 SGHRS, CDR2 YFSETQ. The CDR3 DNA reads as TGCGCCAGCAGCAGAGTGTCTGGGGCCAACGTCCTGACTTTC. It codes for CASSRVSGANVLTF.

The chain is built from TRBV7-9 and TRBJ2-7; TRBD1 is a possible D gene (6 bases). This CDR3 has 12 residues. The V gene lost 5 bases and the J gene lost 3 bases, with 8 bases spanning the gap. CDR1 is SEHNR, CDR2 FQNEAQ, per germline (reference sequence). This CDR3 is CASSTGYYEQYF. For the CDR3, the DNA is TGTGCCAGCAGCACAGGGTACTACGAGCAGTACTTC.

Many counts were recorded for this clone. V gene TRBV27 combines with J gene TRBJ2-7; possible D gene TRBD1, 5 bases. The CDR3 totals 16 residues. With 6 bases removed from V and 2 bases from J, the gap between germline ends came to 20 bases. Germline V lookup: CDR1 MNHEY, CDR2 SMNVEV (reference sequence). Here the CDR3 reads CASSQNPLDITYEQYF. DNA for the CDR3: TGTGCCAGCAGCCAAAACCCCTTGGACATTACCTACGAGCAGTACTTC.

This chain uses TRBV30 with TRBJ2-7; TRBD2 matches 10 bases. The length of the CDR3 is 15 residues. Germline CDR1 is GTSNPN and CDR2 is SVGIG (reference sequence). J lost 0 bases, V lost 7 bases, and 9 bases had no gene match. The CDR3 spells CAYGLAASSSYEQYF. The CDR3 DNA sequence: TGTGCCTACGGACTAGCGGCTTCGAGCTCCTACGAGCAGTACTTC. Filled out from reference TRBV30 and TRBJ2-7, the complete variable domain reads SQTIHQWPATLVQPVGSPLSLECTVEGTSNPNLYWYRQAAGRGLQLLFYSVGIGQISSEVPQNLSASRPQDRQFILSSKKLLLSDSGFYLCAYGLAASSSYEQYFGPGTRLTVT.

Concerning this clone itself: This sample includes further DNA sequences coding for the same CDR3. The rearrangement links TRBV7-9 to TRBJ1-2, with TRBD1 matching 8 bases. Germline CDR1 is SEHNR and CDR2 is FQNEAQ (reference sequence). The CDR3 has 13 amino acids. Unmatched junction bases numbered 4, after V lost 6 bases and J lost 4 bases. The DNA of the CDR3 is TGTGCCAGCAGGACGACAGGGGCCTATGGCTACACCTTC. As protein: CASRTTGAYGYTF.

The chain has TRBV28 and TRBJ1-5, with D possibly matching TRBD1 (5 bases). Germline loops: CDR1 MDHEN, CDR2 SYDVKM. The CDR3 extends over 16 amino acids. Trimming took 8 bases from V and 7 from J, leaving 24 bases between them. This CDR3 reads CASSTSLRGSGQPQHF. The CDR3 region has the DNA TGTGCCAGCTCAACGTCATTGAGGGGATCAGGGCAGCCCCAGCATTTT.

The genes are TRBV7-8 and TRBJ1-5; D gene unclear. The V and J ends lost 2 bases and 2 bases respectively, with 13 bases between them. Germline loops: CDR1 SGHVS, CDR2 FQNEAQ. The length of the CDR3 is 16 residues. The CDR3 loop reads CASSLTSALGNQPQHF. CDR3 in DNA: TGTGCCAGCAGCTTAACATCCGCTTTGGGCAATCAGCCCCAGCATTTT.

The chain joins TRBV6-5 to TRBJ1-2; D might be TRBD1 (5 bases). Trimming removed 9 bases at V and 6 bases at J, with 14 bases between. The CDR3 is 12 residues long. Germline-derived CDR1 and CDR2 are MNHEY and SVGAGI. The CDR3 region is CASRRGTDGYTF. The CDR3 region has the DNA TGTGCCAGTCGACGAGGGACGGATGGCTACACCTTC.

The gene calls are TRBV2 and TRBJ1-3; D gene uncertain. This CDR3 spans 15 amino acids. Trimming pared 1 base from V and 0 bases from J, leaving 7 bases between. Germline V gene lookup returns CDR1 SNHLY and CDR2 FYNNEI. The CDR3 region is CASSEELFSGNTIYF. CDR3 nucleotides: TGTGCCAGCAGTGAAGAGCTATTCTCTGGAAACACCATATATTTT. The whole variable domain, filled in from reference TRBV2 and TRBJ1-3, reads EPEVTQTPSHQVTQMGQEVILRCVPISNHLYFYWYRQILGQKVEFLVSFYNNEISEKSEIFDDQFSVERPDGSNFTLKIRSTKLEDSAMYFCASSEELFSGNTIYFGEGSWLTVV.

This clone was counted at least ten times. This chain joins TRBV5-5 and TRBJ2-7, with 8 bases identical to TRBD1. CDR1 is SGHKS, CDR2 YYEKEE, per germline (reference sequence). V lost 4 bases and J lost 0; bases outside the gene matches: 15. The CDR3 consists of 18 residues. The CDR3 sequence: CASSADRVPLRSSYEQYF. In DNA, the CDR3 is TGTGCCAGCAGCGCGGACAGGGTTCCTCTGAGGAGCTCCTACGAGCAGTACTTC.

The V gene is TRBV10-3, the J gene TRBJ1-5; D is unresolved. V lost 2 bases to trimming and J lost 7 bases, with 15 bases between them. Per the germline V gene, CDR1 is ENHRY and CDR2 is SYGVKD. The CDR3 sequence is 15 residues long. Written as DNA, the CDR3 is TGTGCCATCAGTGAGGGGAAAGGGAGGGAACAGCCCCAGCATTTT. Translating it yields CAISEGKGREQPQHF.

This clone was picked up a small number of times. V is TRBV6-5 and J is TRBJ2-1; D uncertain. Germline V gene sequence: CDR1 MNHEY, CDR2 SVGAGI. The CDR3 sequence is 12 residues long. Deletions cut 6 bases from V and 9 bases from J, with 12 bases between. The CDR3 nucleotides read TGTGCCAGCAGAACCTGGGAAAGTGAGCAGTTCTTC. Translating gives CASRTWESEQFF.

V gene TRBV25-1 combines with J gene TRBJ1-1; D unclear. This CDR3 comprises 11 residues. The V gene lost 4 bases and the J gene lost 8 bases, with 8 bases spanning the gap. The germline V gene has CDR1 MGHDK and CDR2 SYGVNS. The CDR3 sequence: CASSAQREAFF. In DNA form, the CDR3 reads TGTGCCAGCAGTGCACAGAGAGAAGCTTTCTTT.

The chain is built from TRBV2 and TRBJ1-4, with 12 bases identical to TRBD1. Germline CDR1 is SNHLY and CDR2 is FYNNEI. The V and J ends lost 4 bases and 7 bases, in that order; junction bases with no gene match: 4. The CDR3 totals 15 residues. The CDR3 DNA reads as TGTGCCAGCAGTGGGGACAGGGGGCTTTTTGAAAAACTGTTTTTT. It is translated as CASSGDRGLFEKLFF.

CDR3 bases: TGTGCCAGCAGCCGGGGGGGCGTAGAAACAGATACGCAGTATTTT. Protein: CASSRGGVETDTQYF. The V call is TRBV5-4, the J call TRBJ2-3; 8 bases agree with TRBD2. V lost 4 bases, J lost 3 bases, and 7 bases stayed unmatched. The CDR3 extends over 15 amino acids. The germline gives CDR1 SGHNT, CDR2 YYREEE (reference sequence).

J is TRBJ1-5 and V is TRBV6-1; no clear D. V lost 0 bases, J lost 7 bases, and 13 bases lay in between. There are 15 residues in the CDR3. Germline CDR1 MNHNS, CDR2 SASEGT. Here the CDR3 DNA reads TGTGCCAGCAGTGAAGCAGGGAGCGGCAGCCAGCCCCAGCATTTT. Its translation is CASSEAGSGSQPQHF.

This clone was counted a few times. One junction end does not reproduce the germline sequence, and a read error may be involved. This chain connects TRBV7-7 to TRBJ2-1, with D perhaps given as TRBD1 or TRBD2 (5 bases each). The CDR3 is made up of 15 amino acids. The germline gives CDR1 SSHAT, CDR2 FNYEAQ (reference sequence). In DNA form, the CDR3 reads TGTGCTAGCAGCTTAGGGGACGGGTACTACAATGAGCAGTTCTTC. Its translation: CASSLGDGYYNEQFF.

V is TRBV29-1 and J is TRBJ2-3; the match to TRBD2 covers 11 bases. Germline CDR1 reads SQVTM; CDR2 reads ANQGSEA. The CDR3 extends over 15 amino acids. The J segment lost 4 bases and the V segment lost 6 bases, leaving 9 bases of the junction unmatched. CDR3 nucleotides: TGCAGCGTGGAAATAGCGGGAGGGTTCTCAGATACGCAGTATTTT. It encodes CSVEIAGGFSDTQYF.

The V and J genes are TRBV7-3 and TRBJ2-2; either TRBD1 or TRBD2 may supply D (5 bases each). V gave up 0 bases and J gave up 3 bases, with 5 bases separating them. The V gene's germline CDR1 is SGHTA and CDR2 FQGTGA. This CDR3 is built from 14 residues. The CDR3 bases are TGTGCCAGCAGCTTAACGGGGGACACCGGGGAGCTGTTTTTT. This codes for CASSLTGDTGELFF.